The T cell receptor beta chain described here comes from a study of regulatory T cells in long-lasting Graves disease. Overall study results and limits: Persistent cases favored TRBV28, TRBJ1-2 and TRBJ2-5.

With regard to this clonotype: As yet, its antigen is unknown.

Arm-PCR with iRepertoire HTBI primers amplified the CDR3 regions for these TCR beta libraries. TCRdb fed the multiplex PCR reads into MiXCR, producing one record per CDR3 protein. This table has about 530,000 distinct CDR3 sequences, about 15% appearing once. The time point: newly diagnosed GD, antithyroid drugs for less than 3 months. With RNA extracted from PBMCs as input, the TCR library was made. V was clipped by 5 bases and J by 4 bases, with 17 bases between them. The CDR3 has 15 amino acids. Germline V lookup: CDR1 SEHNR, CDR2 FQNEAQ (reference sequence). This sample was also put to use in a study of T cells in Graves' hyperthyroidism and ophthalmopathy. That source notes: Carried out on the TCR CDR3, a first-round RT-PCR used the HTBI primer set.

Sequencing was performed on peripheral blood mononuclear cells (PBMCs), taken at new diagnosis, from a patient treated with antithyroid drugs. This chain links TRBV7-9 with TRBJ1-2; perhaps TRBD1 as D (6 bases). This receptor was taken from a woman aged 40-60 years with Graves disease. The CDR3, as DNA: TGTGCCAGCAGCGTACAACAGGGAGAGGCCTATGGCTACACCTTC. Protein sequence: CASSVQQGEAYGYTF.